A single sample gave rise to the 12 T cell receptor beta chains below, sequenced in a study of cytomegalovirus exposure and HLA in healthy donors. Data came from immunoSEQ multiplex PCR; TCRdb stores just in-frame clones and leaves some out. The data hold 86,000 or so clones, with about 96% observed a single time. Sequencing used PBMCs. These receptors were collected from a man younger than 35 in good health and CMV-seropositive.

V usage is TRBV5-4 and J usage is TRBJ1-2; 11 bases align to TRBD1. CDR1 SGHNT and CDR2 YYREEE come from the germline V gene (reference sequence). The CDR3 extends over 14 amino acids. The V gene end was trimmed by 4 bases and the J gene end by 10 bases; junction bases not matched to a gene: 9. The CDR3 region is CASSMKDRGPLYTF. The DNA of the CDR3 is TGTGCCAGCAGCATGAAGGACAGGGGGCCCCTCTACACCTTC.

The V call is TRBV7-3, the J call TRBJ1-3; a possible D gene is TRBD1 (6 bases). Trimming pared 2 bases from V and 4 bases from J, leaving 12 bases between. The CDR3 runs 15 residues. Germline-derived CDR1 and CDR2 are SGHTA and FQGTGA. CDR3 sequence reads: CASSLSGGFGNTIYF. For the CDR3, the DNA is TGTGCCAGCAGCTTATCGGGGGGCTTCGGAAACACCATATATTTT. The whole variable domain, filled in from reference TRBV7-3 and TRBJ1-3, reads GAGVSQTPSNKVTEKGKYVELRCDPISGHTALYWYRQSLGQGPEFLIYFQGTGAADDSGLPNDRFFAVRPEGSVSTLKIQRTERGDSAVYLCASSLSGGFGNTIYFGEGSWLTVV.

The chain carries TRBV6-4 and TRBJ2-3; 9 positions match TRBD1. This CDR3 has 14 residues. Germline V CDR1 and CDR2: MRHNA, SNTAGT. V dropped 5 bases and J dropped 2; count of bases not matched to a gene: 2. In DNA, the CDR3 is TGTGCCAGCAGTCGGACAGGGGACACAGATACGCAGTATTTT. Its translation: CASSRTGDTDTQYF.

The chain joins TRBV27 to TRBJ2-6; D call uncertain. The CDR3 is 14 amino acids. Trimming took 5 bases from V and 1 from J, leaving 6 bases between them. Germline CDR1 MNHEY, CDR2 SMNVEV (reference sequence). CDR3 region: CASSPFSGANVLTF. The CDR3 DNA reads TGTGCCAGCAGTCCCTTTTCTGGGGCCAACGTCCTGACTTTC. Drawing the rest from reference TRBV27 and TRBJ2-6, the complete variable domain is EAQVTQNPRYLITVTGKKLTVTCSQNMNHEYMSWYRQDPGLGLRQIYYSMNVEVTDKGDVPEGYKVSRKEKRNFPLILESPSPNQTSLYFCASSPFSGANVLTFGAGSRLTVL.

The chain uses TRBV5-4 and TRBJ2-5, with 11 nucleotides matching TRBD2. The germline gives CDR1 SGHNT, CDR2 YYREEE (reference sequence). This CDR3 has 19 amino acids. The V segment lost 4 bases and the J segment 4 bases; nucleotides outside the gene matches: 18. CDR3: CASSHPQYSGRARVETQYF. Written as DNA, the CDR3 is TGTGCCAGCAGCCATCCCCAGTATAGCGGGAGGGCGAGGGTAGAGACCCAGTACTTC.

V and J are TRBV19 and TRBJ2-7; D is unclear. Trimming removed 1 base from V and 0 bases from J, with 7 bases in between. Germline loops: CDR1 LNHDA, CDR2 SQIVND (reference sequence). The CDR3 runs to 14 residues. The chain's CDR3 is CASSIGQSSYEQYF. The CDR3 DNA sequence: TGTGCCAGTAGTATAGGACAAAGCTCCTACGAGCAGTACTTC.

V and J are TRBV6-5 and TRBJ1-5; no clear D gene. Germline V gives CDR1 MNHEY, CDR2 SVGAGI. V was cut by 6 bases and J by 2 bases, with 5 bases left in between. This CDR3 contains 12 residues. CDR3 in DNA: TGTGCCAGCAGATCGGGCAATCAGCCCCAGCATTTT. Residues: CASRSGNQPQHF.

This sequence joins TRBV18 and TRBJ2-1; D perhaps matches TRBD2 (5 bases). The CDR3 sequence is 14 residues long. Trimming took off 3 bases at V and 4 bases at J, with 10 bases between the two ends. Germline V gene lookup returns CDR1 KGHSH and CDR2 LQKENI. The CDR3 nucleotides read TGTGCCAGCTCACCTCGTCGAGGGTACAATGAGCAGTTCTTC. Translating gives CASSPRRGYNEQFF. The full variable domain, completed using reference TRBV18 and TRBJ2-1, is NAGVMQNPRHLVRRRGQEARLRCSPMKGHSHVYWYRQLPEEGLKFMVYLQKENIIDESGMPKERFSAEFPKEGPSILRIQQVVRGDSAAYFCASSPRRGYNEQFFGPGTRLTVL.

This clone came up once. The CDR3 region has the DNA TGTGCCAGCAGCCCACAGGGAGGGACTGAAGCTTTCTTT. Translating gives CASSPQGGTEAFF. V is TRBV7-3 and J is TRBJ1-1, with a weak D call TRBD1 (6 bases). Germline V CDR1 and CDR2: SGHTA, FQGTGA. Trimming cost V 5 bases and J 5 bases, with 12 bases left between them. CDR3 size: 13 residues.

The chain couples TRBV12-5 to TRBJ2-3; tentative D call: TRBD1 (6 bases). The germline V gene encodes CDR1 LGHNT and CDR2 FRNRAP. The CDR3 contains 14 residues. V lost 6 bases to trimming and J lost 1 base, with 11 bases between them. The CDR3 spells CASGVSGGTDTQYF. CDR3 nucleotides: TGTGCTAGTGGCGTATCAGGGGGCACAGATACGCAGTATTTT.

The chain has TRBV5-4 and TRBJ2-1; 11 bases fit TRBD1. Germline lookup yields CDR1 SGHNT and CDR2 YYREEE (reference sequence). The CDR3 spans 16 residues. V dropped 0 bases and J dropped 4; count of bases not matched to a gene: 3. CDR3: CASSLGTGGSYNEQFF. In DNA, the CDR3 is TGTGCCAGCAGCTTGGGGACAGGGGGCTCTTACAATGAGCAGTTCTTC.

The chain uses TRBV6-1 and TRBJ1-1; TRBD1 is a possible D gene (5 bases). V lost 0 bases, J lost 0 bases, and 14 bases lay in between. CDR3 length: 17 amino acids. Germline lookup yields CDR1 MNHNS and CDR2 SASEGT. The DNA of the CDR3 is TGTGCCAGCAGTGAAGCGGGGCAGAACTTTATGAACACTGAAGCTTTCTTT. This codes for CASSEAGQNFMNTEAFF.